Listed below are T cell receptor beta chains from one sample, sequenced in a study of blood T cell repertoires in COVID-19. The method was immunoSEQ multiplex PCR; TCRdb's version includes in-frame clones alone and lacks a portion of them. This repertoire shows about 270,000 clones, 84% found once; its top ten account for 8% to 9.5%. The sequencing input was peripheral blood. These receptors were collected from a human donor in a cohort sampled during active COVID-19. Each CDR3 is given with its conserved first and last residue. The D gene is left open where the match is weak. Size is omitted from some rows. Given values are once, few, many or a class for expanded clones.

V: TRBV6-5
size: .
D: TRBD1
J: TRBJ1-4
DNA: TGTGCCAGCAGTTATACAGGGGGTGAAAAACTGTTTTTT
CDR3: CASSYTGGEKLFF

V: TRBV7-9
size: .
D: .
J: TRBJ1-2
DNA: TGTGCCAGCACCGAGGGGGGGTATGGCTACACCTTC
CDR3: CASTEGGYGYTF

V: TRBV28
size: .
D: TRBD1
J: TRBJ1-2
DNA: TGTGCCAGCAGTTTGGGGGACAGGGGGTCTTTTGGCTACACCTTC
CDR3: CASSLGDRGSFGYTF

V: TRBV27
size: .
D: .
J: TRBJ2-2
DNA: TGTGCCAGCAGTTTCTGGTCCAGCGTTAACACCGGGGAGCTGTTTTTT
CDR3: CASSFWSSVNTGELFF

V: TRBV20-1
size: .
D: TRBD1
J: TRBJ1-2
DNA: TGCAGTGCTAGTAGGGGACAGGGGGCGACTAACTATGGCTACACCTTC
CDR3: CSASRGQGATNYGYTF

V: TRBV5-1
size: .
D: TRBD2
J: TRBJ2-2
DNA: TGCGCCAGCAGCTGGACTAGCGAGGGGACCGGGGAGCTGTTTTTT
CDR3: CASSWTSEGTGELFF

V: TRBV6-5
size: .
D: .
J: TRBJ2-6
DNA: TGTGCCAGCAACAACAGGGACTCTGGGGCCAACGTCCTGACTTTC
CDR3: CASNNRDSGANVLTF

V: TRBV4-3
size: .
D: .
J: TRBJ2-7
DNA: TGCGCCAGCAGCCAAGAATTCCTAGCCTACGAGCAGTACTTC
CDR3: CASSQEFLAYEQYF

V: TRBV18
size: once
D: .
J: TRBJ1-6
DNA: TGTGCCAGCTCACCCCTACCCAGGAATTCACCCCTCCACTTT
CDR3: CASSPLPRNSPLHF

V: TRBV28
size: once
D: .
J: TRBJ1-5
DNA: TGTGCCAGCAGTCAAATTCGGGGGGCCGATCAGCCCCAGCATTTT
CDR3: CASSQIRGADQPQHF

V: TRBV6-2/TRBV6-3
size: .
D: .
J: TRBJ2-2
DNA: TGTGCCAGCAGTTACCCGGGGGCCGGGGAGCTGTTTTTT
CDR3: CASSYPGAGELFF

V: TRBV6-5
size: .
D: TRBD1
J: TRBJ1-5
DNA: TGTGCCAGCAGTAGAGGGACAGGGCTTCAGCCCCAGCATTTT
CDR3: CASSRGTGLQPQHF

V: TRBV6-5
size: .
D: TRBD2
J: TRBJ2-7
DNA: TGTGCCAGCAGTTCGACTAGCGGGAGATTCTACGAGCAGTACTTC
CDR3: CASSSTSGRFYEQYF

V: TRBV7-6
size: .
D: .
J: TRBJ1-5
DNA: TGTGCCAGCAGCCCATCACAGGGCATGAGTCAGCCCCAGCATTTT
CDR3: CASSPSQGMSQPQHF

V: TRBV6-5
size: .
D: .
J: TRBJ1-1
DNA: TGTGCCAGCAGTTACTCGGTTCAGATTGAAGCTTTCTTT
CDR3: CASSYSVQIEAFF

V: TRBV9
size: .
D: .
J: TRBJ2-1
DNA: TGTGCCAGCAGTCCGGTTGCGGGTCACTACAATGAGCAGTTCTTC
CDR3: CASSPVAGHYNEQFF

V: TRBV29-1
size: .
D: TRBD1
J: TRBJ1-2
DNA: TGCAGCGTTGAAGGCCCCCGGGGACAGCCCTATGGCTACACCTTC
CDR3: CSVEGPRGQPYGYTF